This TCR beta chain was obtained from a study of T-cell memory formation after mild COVID-19. Study-wide context: The two donors had largely donor-specific TCR clusters.

From 5'RACE with constant-segment primers came TCR alpha and TCR beta cDNA libraries that carried sample barcodes and UMIs. From the 5' RACE reads, TCRdb called clonotypes with MiXCR, one entry per CDR3 protein. The table has hundreds of thousands of distinct CDR3 sequences, about 20% seen once; the top ten hold under 15%. This CDR3 has 13 residues. From germline, CDR1 is ENHRY and CDR2 SYGVKD. Between the trimmed V and J ends, which lost 4 bases and 0 bases, there was a span of 4 bases. The clonotype was recovered from an adult woman who had mild COVID-19 (a few samples of this study predate the infection). Cell type and time point are not known. Material: PBMCs or a T cell subset sorted from them (not recorded which). The V call is TRBV10-3, the J call TRBJ1-5; D uncertain. The CDR3 DNA reads as TGTGCCATCAGTGGGACTAGCAATCAGCCCCAGCATTTT. This encodes CAISGTSNQPQHF.